A single sample gave rise to the 25 T cell receptor beta chains below, sequenced in a study of blood T cells in healthy people across ages. PCR was performed a second time for about 7 to 11 cycles using a sample-barcoded 5' primer and a J-beta primer mix. Using its own MiXCR run on the 5' RACE reads, TCRdb lists one record per CDR3 protein. The sample shows roughly 1,300,000 distinct CDR3 sequences, 55% to 75% of them seen only once. The sequenced material came from blood. Receptor source: a man aged 18 to 30 in good health.

The rearrangement uses TRBV6-6 and TRBJ1-5; D unresolved. This CDR3 has 15 amino acids. V dropped 2 bases and J dropped 5 bases, with 13 bases sitting between them. CDR1 MNHNY and CDR2 SVGAGI come from the germline V gene (reference sequence). The CDR3 region is CASSYGRGVDQPQHF. The CDR3 DNA sequence: TGTGCCAGCAGTTACGGGCGCGGGGTGGATCAGCCCCAGCATTTT.

Regarding this clonotype: Germline is not matched at one junction end, which may reflect a read error. The chain uses TRBV10-3 and TRBJ2-7; D might be TRBD2 (6 bases). The J call may be mistaken, given a closer DNA end match to TRBJ2-5. The CDR3 is 13 amino acids. CDR1 is ENHRY, CDR2 SYGVKD, per germline. CDR3: CAIRERVGETQYF. In DNA, the CDR3 is TGTGCCATCCGTGAGCGGGTGGGGGAGACCCAGTACTTC.

The chain joins TRBV4-1 to TRBJ2-7, with a tentative D call TRBD1 (6 bases). This CDR3 comprises 15 residues. V shed 3 bases and J shed 1 base, with 13 bases lying between them. Germline CDR1 reads MGHRA; CDR2 reads YSYEKL. The CDR3 DNA follows: TGCGCCAGCAGCCAGGAAATCAGGGGATCCTACGAGCAGTACTTC. This codes for CASSQEIRGSYEQYF.

This clonotype was detected a few times. This chain joins TRBV19 and TRBJ2-6; 7 bases map to TRBD1. This CDR3 is built from 14 residues. Unmatched junction bases numbered 2, after V lost 5 bases and J lost 4 bases. Germline values: CDR1 LNHDA, CDR2 SQIVND (reference sequence). The CDR3 region is CASSATGGANVLTF. The CDR3, as DNA: TGTGCCAGTAGTGCGACAGGGGGGGCCAACGTCCTGACTTTC.

The chain couples TRBV29-1 to TRBJ2-5; 9 nucleotides line up with TRBD1. Germline trimming cut 5 bases from V and 2 bases from J; bases unmatched to any gene: 3. The CDR3 has 13 residues. The germline CDR1 and CDR2 sequences are SQVTM and ANQGSEA. CDR3 sequence: CSVRGTGQETQYF. The CDR3 DNA is TGCAGCGTTCGCGGGACAGGGCAAGAGACCCAGTACTTC.

The genes are TRBV3-1 and TRBJ2-5; D assignment may be TRBD1 or TRBD2 (5 bases each). The closer fit of TRBJ2-7 to the DNA end suggests the J call may be wrong. Germline-derived CDR1 and CDR2 are LGHDT and YNNKEL (reference sequence). CDR3 length: 17 residues. CDR3 region: CASSHKSGTDLRDEQYF. CDR3 coding DNA: TGTGCCAGCAGCCACAAATCCGGGACGGATCTTCGGGACGAGCAGTACTTC.

This chain connects TRBV5-1 to TRBJ2-5; 7 positions match TRBD1. The CDR3 has 14 amino acids. V lost 7 bases to trimming and J lost 4 bases; unmatched junction nucleotides: 10. Germline values: CDR1 SGHRS, CDR2 YFSETQ. Here the CDR3 DNA reads TGCGCCAGCCAAATCGGGACAGCCTTAGAGACCCAGTACTTC. Residues: CASQIGTALETQYF.

The sample holds one count of this clonotype. The rearrangement uses TRBV4-2 and TRBJ2-5; the match to TRBD2 covers 11 bases. The CDR3 sequence is 16 residues long. Germline loops: CDR1 LGHNA, CDR2 YNFKEQ. V gave up 3 bases and J gave up 11 bases; unmatched junction bases: 14. In DNA form, the CDR3 reads TGTGCCAGCAGCCATATACTAGCGGGAGAGCGGGACAAGCAGTACTTC. The encoded protein is CASSHILAGERDKQYF.

The CDR3 is CASSSRQDNEQFF. The CDR3 nucleotides read TGTGCCAGCAGCTCCCGACAGGACAATGAGCAGTTCTTC. The chain is built from TRBV7-2 and TRBJ2-1; the D gene is possibly TRBD1 (6 bases). Trimming pared 4 bases from V and 5 bases from J, leaving 9 bases between. CDR1 is SGHTA and CDR2 is FQGNSA in the germline V gene. The CDR3 runs to 13 residues.

The V call is TRBV3-1, the J call TRBJ2-4; TRBD1 matches 7 bases. The J call is in doubt because the DNA end fits TRBJ2-7 better. The CDR3 spans 19 residues. Germline lookup yields CDR1 LGHDT and CDR2 YNNKEL (reference sequence). As DNA, the CDR3 is TGTGCCAGCAGCCAATCCCCGTGGAAGGACAGGAGGACGGACTACGAGCAGTACTTC. Translating gives CASSQSPWKDRRTDYEQYF.

V is TRBV6-6 and J is TRBJ1-2; 7 bases map to TRBD1. Trimming removed 2 bases from V and 8 bases from J; junction bases left unmatched: 5. The V gene's germline CDR1 is MNHNY and CDR2 SVGAGI (reference sequence). The CDR3 spans 13 residues. The CDR3 region is CASSYPDRDGYTF. Written as DNA, the CDR3 is TGTGCCAGCAGTTACCCTGACAGGGACGGCTACACCTTC.

In this sample, this clonotype turned up a few times. The V and J genes are TRBV14 and TRBJ1-5; D remains unclear. Trimming took off 6 bases at V and 4 bases at J, with 10 bases between the two ends. The CDR3 runs to 13 residues. Per the germline V gene, CDR1 is SGHDN and CDR2 is FVKESK. CDR3 sequence: CASSQQPNQPQHF. In nucleotides, the CDR3 is TGTGCCAGCAGTCAACAACCTAATCAGCCCCAGCATTTT.

The gene calls are TRBV28 and TRBJ1-1, with 7 bases matching TRBD1. The germline CDR1 and CDR2 sequences are MDHEN and SYDVKM. CDR3 size: 13 residues. Losses at the gene ends were 5 bases for V and 12 bases for J; bases not matched to a gene: 12. CDR3 DNA: TGTGCCAGCAGTCCGGAGACAGGGTGGAGATCTTTCTTT. Protein product: CASSPETGWRSFF.

The chain carries TRBV29-1 and TRBJ1-2, with D maybe TRBD1 (6 bases). V dropped 4 bases and J dropped 2 bases, with 17 bases sitting between them. Germline-derived CDR1 and CDR2 are SQVTM and ANQGSEA. The CDR3 spans 15 residues. In DNA, the CDR3 is TGCAGCGTTGTGGGAATTAAGGGGACAAACTATGGCTACACCTTC. Translating it yields CSVVGIKGTNYGYTF.

V usage is TRBV6-5 and J usage is TRBJ2-2, with TRBD1 matching 8 bases. Germline V gene lookup returns CDR1 MNHEY and CDR2 SVGAGI. V dropped 4 bases and J dropped 3; count of bases not matched to a gene: 4. The CDR3 consists of 15 residues. The CDR3 coding sequence is TGTGCCAGCAGTTCCAGGGGGCGTGACACCGGGGAGCTGTTTTTT. This codes for CASSSRGRDTGELFF.

The chain carries TRBV7-2 and TRBJ2-1, with D possibly matching TRBD1 (5 bases). The V gene lost 5 bases and the J gene lost 10 bases, with 15 bases spanning the gap. The V gene's germline CDR1 is SGHTA and CDR2 FQGNSA. The CDR3 covers 13 residues. The CDR3 coding sequence is TGTGCCAGCAGCCTTCGGACAAGGCCAGAGCAGTTCTTC. The encoded protein is CASSLRTRPEQFF.

The chain combines TRBV30 with TRBJ1-2; 8 positions match TRBD1. The CDR3 length is 15 residues. CDR1 is GTSNPN, CDR2 SVGIG, per germline (reference sequence). V trimming: 5 bases; J trimming: 0 bases; junction bases outside the gene matches: 8. In DNA, the CDR3 is TGTGCCTGGGCTACAGGGGGGTCGTCTAACTATGGCTACACCTTC. Its protein is CAWATGGSSNYGYTF.

V is TRBV10-3 and J is TRBJ2-1, with 9 positions matching TRBD1. The CDR3 consists of 15 residues. Germline V lookup: CDR1 ENHRY, CDR2 SYGVKD. The V gene end was trimmed by 5 bases and the J gene end by 4 bases; junction bases not matched to a gene: 6. CDR3 protein: CAISQDRGGYNEQFF. CDR3 DNA: TGTGCCATCAGTCAAGACAGGGGGGGGTACAATGAGCAGTTCTTC.

Only one count was recorded for this clonotype. J is TRBJ1-2 and V is TRBV4-2; D unclear. Trimming left V 4 bases short and J 4 bases short, with 13 bases between. CDR3 length equals 14 residues. CDR1 LGHNA and CDR2 YNFKEQ come from the germline V gene. The DNA for the CDR3 is TGTGCCAGCAGCCGCGACGGACGGATCTATGGCTACACCTTC. It encodes CASSRDGRIYGYTF.

The rearrangement uses TRBV12-3 or TRBV12-4 and TRBJ1-5; no firm D call. V lost 6 bases, J lost 5 bases, and 8 bases lay in between. The length of the CDR3 is 12 residues. Here the CDR3 DNA reads TGTGCCAGCAGACGGGGTCATCAGCCCCAGCATTTT. This encodes CASRRGHQPQHF.

This chain links TRBV5-6 with TRBJ1-6, with D unclear. V was shortened by 2 bases and J by 10 bases, with 16 bases between the two germline ends. The germline CDR1 and CDR2 sequences are SGHDT and YYEEEE. The CDR3 covers 15 residues. The CDR3 here is CASSFDAANRSPLHF. DNA of the CDR3: TGTGCCAGCAGCTTCGACGCAGCGAATAGGTCACCCCTCCACTTT.

This CDR3 reads CASSQVTTLQGTTF. The DNA of the CDR3 is TGCGCCAGCAGCCAAGTAACCACCTTACAGGGAACCACCTTC. J is TRBJ1-2 and V is TRBV4-1; D possibly corresponds to TRBD1 (6 bases). CDR1 is MGHRA, CDR2 YSYEKL, per germline. Trimming stripped 1 base from V and 13 bases from J, with 19 bases between. The CDR3 has 14 residues.

J is TRBJ1-1 and V is TRBV4-2; D gene ambiguous. The CDR3 loop spans 14 amino acids. Trimming shortened V by 4 bases and J by 1 base, and 10 bases separated the two germline ends. Germline V lookup: CDR1 LGHNA, CDR2 YNFKEQ. CDR3 nucleotide sequence: TGTGCCAGCAGCCCTATTCGACAGAACACTGAAGCTTTCTTT. Translated, it gives CASSPIRQNTEAFF.

This clonotype was detected only a few times. The chain employs TRBV20-1 and TRBJ1-2; D remains unclear. CDR1 and CDR2 from the germline V gene are DFQATT and SNEGSKA (reference sequence). The CDR3 runs to 15 residues. Trimming stripped 3 bases from V and 6 bases from J, with 20 bases between. The CDR3 nucleotides are TGCAGTGCTAGGACTAGAGGAGTTGGGCCACATGGCTACACCTTC. Its translation is CSARTRGVGPHGYTF.

The J gene is TRBJ2-5, the V gene TRBV27; D possibly corresponds to TRBD1 (5 bases). The CDR3 is 16 amino acids. Germline V gene sequence: CDR1 MNHEY, CDR2 SMNVEV (reference sequence). Trimming removed 5 bases from V and 4 bases from J, with 20 bases in between. The CDR3 protein is CASSQQVYRSGETQYF. The DNA of the CDR3 is TGTGCCAGCAGTCAACAGGTGTATCGGTCTGGAGAGACCCAGTACTTC.